The 14 T cell receptor beta chains listed next were all sequenced from one sample in a study of post-analysis software for immune sequencing data (dated by TCRdb to the mid-2010s). General findings and caveats noted by the study authors: Patients showed significantly higher frequencies than controls for about 5 TRBV segments, among them TRBV5-6, TRBV5-1 and TRBV20-1.

Their antigens remain unidentified. The receptor library was made with PCR. Sequencing relied on an Illumina HiSeq 2500. To reduce PCR and sequencing biases, unique molecular identifiers were incorporated into the TCR beta cDNA libraries. Using fastp trimming at Q25 and MiXCR clonotype assembly, TCRdb reanalyzed the public sequencing data and kept in-frame beta chains. Entries are consolidated by CDR3 protein sequence, retaining the most common genes and DNA. The sample table holds roughly 600,000 distinct CDR3 sequences, of which roughly 47% were seen once. 1.7% of the sample rests with the top ten. Sequenced input: blood. All receptors come from a girl aged 5-17 years with multiple sclerosis.

This rearrangement joins TRBV5-1 to TRBJ2-7; D is possibly TRBD1 or TRBD2 (5 bases each). The germline V gene has CDR1 SGHRS and CDR2 YFSETQ. This CDR3 comprises 15 residues. V dropped 0 bases and J dropped 3 bases, with 13 bases sitting between them. The CDR3 loop is CASSLGDWDRYEQYF. CDR3 in DNA: TGCGCCAGCAGCTTGGGGGATTGGGACCGCTACGAGCAGTACTTC.

The chain is built from TRBV6-5 and TRBJ2-1, with TRBD2 as a possible D gene (5 bases). The germline V and J ends were trimmed by 0 bases and 4 bases, with 7 bases remaining between them. The CDR3 is 14 residues long. Germline CDR1 and CDR2: MNHEY and SVGAGI. The CDR3 protein is CASSYSRGYNEQFF. The CDR3 region has the DNA TGTGCCAGCAGTTACTCTAGAGGGTACAATGAGCAGTTCTTC.

This clonotype was picked up a small number of times. The genes are TRBV20-1 and TRBJ2-1; D not certain. The germline V and J ends were trimmed by 6 bases and 4 bases, with 13 bases remaining between them. The length of the CDR3 is 13 residues. Looked up from germline, CDR1 is DFQATT and CDR2 is SNEGSKA (reference sequence). CDR3 in amino acids: CSATLGPYNEQFF. The CDR3, as DNA: TGCAGTGCAACCCTCGGGCCTTACAATGAGCAGTTCTTC.

Regarding this clonotype: Germline is not matched at one junction end, which may reflect a read error. The J gene is TRBJ1-6, the V gene TRBV9; D possibly corresponds to TRBD1 (5 bases). Germline V CDR1 and CDR2: SGDLS, YYNGEE. This CDR3 comprises 15 residues. CDR3 sequence (DNA): TGTGCCAGCAGTCAATCCGGGACGGGGAATTTACCCCTCCACTTT. Translating gives CASSQSGTGNLPLHF.

The chain uses TRBV20-1 and TRBJ2-1; 10 bases map to TRBD2. The CDR3 runs to 14 residues. V dropped 1 base and J dropped 8; count of bases not matched to a gene: 5. From germline, CDR1 is DFQATT and CDR2 SNEGSKA (reference sequence). CDR3 amino acids: CSARGTSGKDEQFF. The CDR3 bases are TGCAGTGCTAGAGGAACTAGCGGGAAGGATGAGCAGTTCTTC.

The chain combines TRBV20-1 with TRBJ2-1; 10 bases fit TRBD1. The CDR3 consists of 14 residues. V trimming: 4 bases; J trimming: 4 bases; junction bases outside the gene matches: 4. CDR1 DFQATT and CDR2 SNEGSKA come from the germline V gene (reference sequence). The CDR3 nucleotides read TGCAGTGCTATTACGGGACAGGGGTACAATGAGCAGTTCTTC. Protein sequence: CSAITGQGYNEQFF.

J is TRBJ1-2 and V is TRBV6-5; no firm D call. From germline, CDR1 is MNHEY and CDR2 SVGAGI. The CDR3 runs to 15 residues. V lost 4 bases and J lost 6, with 18 bases in between. CDR3 DNA sequence: TGTGCCAGCAGTTTAGGCCCCGAGGCTAGGGATGGCTACACCTTC. Translating gives CASSLGPEARDGYTF.

The chain has TRBV11-2 and TRBJ2-5; 10 nucleotides agree with TRBD1. V was pared by 3 bases and J by 6 bases, with 13 bases of the junction left unmatched. This CDR3 region has 17 residues. CDR1 and CDR2 (germline): SGHAT, FQNNGV. The DNA for the CDR3 is TGTGCCAGCAGCTTCCCCGGGACAGGGGTAGAGGGTCAGACCCAGTACTTC. It translates to CASSFPGTGVEGQTQYF.

This clonotype was seen more than once but under ten times. The chain links TRBV5-1 to TRBJ2-3; D remains ambiguous. V was pared by 0 bases and J by 10 bases, with 9 bases between. The CDR3 covers 12 residues. The germline V gene has CDR1 SGHRS and CDR2 YFSETQ. This CDR3 is CASSLEGGPQYF. Written as DNA, the CDR3 is TGCGCCAGCAGCTTGGAGGGCGGCCCGCAGTATTTT. Full variable domain (outside the CDR3, taken from reference TRBV5-1 and TRBJ2-3): KAGVTQTPRYLIKTRGQQVTLSCSPISGHRSVSWYQQTPGQGLQFLFEYFSETQRNKGNFPGRFSGRQFSNSRSEMNVSTLELGDSALYLCASSLEGGPQYFGPGTRLTVL.

This clonotype was picked up a small number of times. The rearrangement links TRBV4-2 to TRBJ2-1; 16 bases are shared with TRBD2. CDR3 size: 16 residues. Germline CDR1 and CDR2: LGHNA and YNFKEQ. The trim removed 3 bases at V and 8 bases at J, leaving 4 bases unmatched. CDR3 nucleotide sequence: TGTGCCAGCAGCCAGGGGACTAGCGGGGGGGCCGATGAGCAGTTCTTC. The encoded protein is CASSQGTSGGADEQFF.

The V and J genes are TRBV20-1 and TRBJ2-1; D uncertain. The CDR3 has 13 residues. Trimming removed 3 bases at V and 10 bases at J, with 16 bases between. The V gene's germline CDR1 is DFQATT and CDR2 SNEGSKA (reference sequence). For the CDR3, the DNA is TGCAGTGCTAGGAGCCCCCTCTCCTACGAGCAGTTCTTC. This codes for CSARSPLSYEQFF.

This clonotype was found a few times. The chain carries TRBV4-1 and TRBJ1-5, with a tentative D call TRBD1 (6 bases). CDR3 length equals 15 residues. The V end was cut by 1 base, the J end by 4 bases, with 11 bases between. Germline-derived CDR1 and CDR2 are MGHRA and YSYEKL. DNA of the CDR3: TGCGCCAGCAGCCAAGGGACAGTCTCAAATCAGCCCCAGCATTTT. It encodes CASSQGTVSNQPQHF.

The chain uses TRBV28 and TRBJ2-7; D remains unclear. The CDR3 loop spans 12 amino acids. Germline V lookup: CDR1 MDHEN, CDR2 SYDVKM. With 1 base removed from V and 10 bases from J, the gap between germline ends came to 11 bases. The CDR3 region has the DNA TGTGCCAGCAGTTTATCTCTCCTTAGTCAGTACTTC. Translation: CASSLSLLSQYF.

V is TRBV28 and J is TRBJ2-3; D not resolved. The CDR3 contains 15 residues. The germline V and J ends were trimmed by 1 base and 6 bases, with 14 bases remaining between them. Germline V gene data show CDR1 as MDHEN and CDR2 as SYDVKM. CDR3 nucleotides: TGTGCCAGCAGTTTATTGCCCCCGAATCCTGATACGCAGTATTTT. This gives the protein CASSLLPPNPDTQYF.